A single sample is the source of the 8 T cell receptor beta chains below, sequenced in a study of T-cell reconstitution after alpha-beta-depleted transplantation in children. Preparation of the TCRbeta library used unique molecular identifiers. TCRdb passed the PCR reads through MiXCR, listing each CDR3 protein once. The sample comprises about 440,000 distinct CDR3 sequences, around two fifths of which are singletons, and approximately 25% rests with the top ten. Sequenced material: PBMCs, taken before TCRalphabeta/CD19-depleted stem cell transplant. The receptors come from a girl aged 2-10 years with aplastic anemia, due to receive a stem cell transplant.

The chain links TRBV20-1 to TRBJ2-1; TRBD1 matches 10 bases. The V segment lost 3 bases and the J segment 3 bases; nucleotides outside the gene matches: 5. The CDR3 has 15 residues. Germline CDR1 and CDR2: DFQATT and SNEGSKA (reference sequence). The CDR3 sequence: CSASRTGGFYNEQFF. For the CDR3, the DNA is TGCAGTGCTAGTCGGACAGGGGGTTTCTACAATGAGCAGTTCTTC.

CDR3 in DNA: TGCAGCGTTGTTCGGAGCTACGAGCAGTACTTC. This sequence encodes CSVVRSYEQYF. The V gene is TRBV29-1, the J gene TRBJ2-7; D is uncertain. The CDR3 runs to 11 residues. Germline V CDR1 and CDR2: SQVTM, ANQGSEA. The ends were cut back, 4 bases at V and 3 bases at J, with 7 bases in the middle.

This clonotype was detected only a few times. The chain has TRBV6-1 and TRBJ2-7; D not resolved. From germline, CDR1 is MNHNS and CDR2 SASEGT. V lost 5 bases and J 2 bases, leaving 10 bases between the germline ends. The CDR3 contains 13 residues. CDR3 DNA: TGTGCCAGCAGTCCCCTCCGGGCCTACGAGCAGTACTTC. Translated: CASSPLRAYEQYF.

This clonotype has only a few counts. This chain joins TRBV29-1 and TRBJ2-1; 8 bases agree with TRBD2. This CDR3 is built from 14 residues. The trim removed 2 bases at V and 2 bases at J, leaving 2 bases unmatched. Germline values: CDR1 SQVTM, CDR2 ANQGSEA. As DNA, the CDR3 is TGCAGCGTTGAAAGGACTAGCCCCTACAATGAGCAGTTCTTC. It is translated as CSVERTSPYNEQFF.

The rearrangement links TRBV4-1 to TRBJ2-6; 8 nucleotides match TRBD1. Per the germline V gene, CDR1 is MGHRA and CDR2 is YSYEKL. The V segment lost 0 bases and the J segment 0 bases; nucleotides outside the gene matches: 7. The CDR3 is made up of 19 amino acids. CDR3 bases: TGCGCCAGCAGCCAAGAGGGGAGGACAGGGTCCTCTGGGGCCAACGTCCTGACTTTC. Amino acids: CASSQEGRTGSSGANVLTF.

The rearrangement joins TRBV11-2 to TRBJ2-3, with D perhaps matching TRBD2 (7 bases). Looked up from germline, CDR1 is SGHAT and CDR2 is FQNNGV. The germline V and J ends were trimmed by 5 bases and 4 bases, with 19 bases remaining between them. This CDR3 is 16 amino acids long. The CDR3 protein is CASSPTQGGWADTQYF. The CDR3 DNA reads as TGTGCCAGCAGCCCCACACAGGGAGGGTGGGCAGATACGCAGTATTTT.

This clonotype was counted only a few times. J is TRBJ1-2 and V is TRBV4-1; TRBD1 might be the D (6 bases). The CDR3 runs to 15 residues. Germline CDR1 is MGHRA and CDR2 is YSYEKL. Between the trimmed V and J ends, which lost 0 bases and 4 bases, there was a span of 12 bases. CDR3 nucleotide sequence: TGCGCCAGCAGCCAAGAAACCGCAGGGGTCTATGGCTACACCTTC. Translating it yields CASSQETAGVYGYTF.

The count of this clonotype is one. The chain recombines TRBV29-1 with TRBJ1-4; no firm D call. V was pared by 7 bases and J by 0 bases, with 9 bases between. The CDR3 length is 13 residues. CDR1 SQVTM and CDR2 ANQGSEA come from the germline V gene. This CDR3 reads CSGRLTTNEKLFF. CDR3 bases: TGCAGCGGAAGACTGACAACTAATGAAAAACTGTTTTTT.